In this sample, the clone carrying this TCR beta chain turned up a few times. What it recognizes is unknown. The germline V gene encodes CDR1 LNHDA and CDR2 SQIVND (reference sequence). V was shortened by 8 bases and J by 1 base, with 19 bases between the two germline ends. CDR3 length: 16 residues. Individual cDNA molecules in this library carried unique molecular identifiers. TCRdb re-called the RACE reads through MiXCR, storing one row per CDR3 protein. This table holds approximately 72,000 distinct CDR3 sequences, 11% found once. This entry comes from a study of human T cells and chemical hapten exposure. Looking at the study overall: Reading of the patch tests, which applied 0.01% DPC to the upper back, occurred at 6 days. The patients were mostly female; they had alopecia areata, totalis or universalis.

As for time point: patch test 3, about 24 weeks after DPC sensitization. Treatment indicated: therapeutic diphenylcyclopropenone sensitization with weekly scalp DPC. Study-wide results and caveats: Large CDR3 similarity clusters arose significantly more often from expanded TCRs than from controls.

This chain links TRBV19 with TRBJ2-3; D possibly corresponds to TRBD1 (6 bases). The receptor was isolated from a woman aged 45-65 years with alopecia areata. Some clones in this sample may be carry-over from other donors' samples. Sample: whole blood, taken in connection with sensitization to the hapten diphenylcyclopropenone (DPC). The CDR3 DNA is TGTGCCAGTGGACCGCGAGACAGGCTGGGCACAGATACGCAGTATTTT. Its translation is CASGPRDRLGTDTQYF.